Listed below are T cell receptor beta chains from one sample, sequenced in a study of shared clonotypes between healthy human individuals. Only in-frame clones appear in the TCRdb table, and some are missing; sequencing was by immunoSEQ multiplex PCR. Of millions of clones listed, just over 90% are singletons. The sample consisted of naive CD8+ T cells from PBMCs. The receptor set was obtained from a man between 18 and 29 years old in good health. Some clones in this sample may be carry-over from other donors' samples. Both conserved end residues are part of each CDR3. D genes are given only for firm matches. The size of a clone is reported for some rows only, either as once, few or many, or as a class for expanded clones.

CDR3 DNA,CDR3 protein,D gene,clone size,J gene,V gene
TGCGCCAGCAGCTTGGGGGAGGCTCTGAACACTGAAGCTTTCTTT,CASSLGEALNTEAFF,NA,NA,TRBJ1-1,TRBV5-1
TGTGCCAGTAGGACCCGCGGGTCTGAGCAGTTCTTC,CASRTRGSEQFF,NA,NA,TRBJ2-1,TRBV19
TGTGCCAGCAGCTCCCCACAGGAGCAGTACTTC,CASSSPQEQYF,NA,NA,TRBJ2-7,TRBV11-2
TGCAGCGTTCTAACAGGAGATAATTACGAGCAGTACTTC,CSVLTGDNYEQYF,NA,NA,TRBJ2-7,TRBV29-1
TGTGCCAGCAGTTACCTCCCTTCAGGGGCCGGGGAGCTGTTTTTT,CASSYLPSGAGELFF,NA,NA,TRBJ2-2,TRBV6-5
TGTGCCAGTAGTCCCGACGGGGGGACCGGGGAGCTGTTTTTT,CASSPDGGTGELFF,TRBD2,NA,TRBJ2-2,TRBV19
TGTGCCACCAGCAGAGCCGATAACTATGGCTACACCTTC,CATSRADNYGYTF,NA,NA,TRBJ1-2,TRBV15
TGTGCCAGTAGTATTTACTACCGGGACAGGGAGGGCTACACCTTC,CASSIYYRDREGYTF,TRBD1,NA,TRBJ1-2,TRBV19
TGCGCCAGCAGCCAAGGTCCCCCGTCGGTTGTATTCCACGAGCAGTACTTC,CASSQGPPSVVFHEQYF,NA,NA,TRBJ2-7,TRBV4-1
TGTGCCAGCTCAAGAGACCCTTGGACAGCGGAGACTTTTAAAGCTTTCTTT,CASSRDPWTAETFKAFF,NA,NA,TRBJ1-1,TRBV18
TGTGCCTGGAACCGGGACAGCTCCTACGAGCAGTACTTC,CAWNRDSSYEQYF,TRBD1,NA,TRBJ2-7,TRBV30
TGTGCCAGCAGCACGAGGGCTGGGGCCAACGTCCTGACTTTC,CASSTRAGANVLTF,NA,NA,TRBJ2-6,TRBV9
TGCAGCGTGGGGGGACACCTTCTCAATGAGCAGTTCTTC,CSVGGHLLNEQFF,NA,NA,TRBJ2-1,TRBV29-1
TGTGCCAGCAGTTCTCGACTGGAAGAGACCCAGTACTTC,CASSSRLEETQYF,NA,NA,TRBJ2-5,TRBV7-9
TGTGCCAGCAGTTTACAGCCAGGGGGAATCGGCGAGCAGTACTTC,CASSLQPGGIGEQYF,TRBD1,NA,TRBJ2-7,TRBV27
TGTGCCAGCCGAGACAGGGGTTCCTACGAGCAGTACTTC,CASRDRGSYEQYF,TRBD1,NA,TRBJ2-7,TRBV14
TGTGCCAGCAGCTTAGGGACTAGCGGGAGCGAGCAGTACTTC,CASSLGTSGSEQYF,TRBD2,NA,TRBJ2-7,TRBV7-9
TGTGCCAGTAGTACTTCGATGCGATACAATGAGCAGTTCTTC,CASSTSMRYNEQFF,NA,once,TRBJ2-1,TRBV19
TGTGCCAGCAGCGTAGCTAGCGGGAAGGGATCTGGGGCCAACGTCCTGACTTTC,CASSVASGKGSGANVLTF,TRBD2,NA,TRBJ2-6,TRBV9
TGCGCCAGCACCTTGCAAACGGTGGGTGTGAACACTGAAGCTTTCTTT,CASTLQTVGVNTEAFF,NA,NA,TRBJ1-1,TRBV5-1
TGTGCCAGCAGCCTAGGGGGGGGGCCACCCCTCCACTTT,CASSLGGGPPLHF,NA,NA,TRBJ1-6,TRBV27
TGCGCCAGCAGCCAAGATTTGGCACAGCCCAGGCCCCAGCATTTT,CASSQDLAQPRPQHF,NA,NA,TRBJ1-5,TRBV4-3
TGTGCCAGCAGTGAAAGGGGTTGGGACACTGAAGCTTTCTTT,CASSERGWDTEAFF,NA,NA,TRBJ1-1,TRBV25-1
TGTGCCAGCAAAATATCGACGTACAATGAGCAGTTCTTC,CASKISTYNEQFF,NA,few,TRBJ2-1,TRBV7-9
TGTGCCTGGATCCTCGACCGAATTCAGGGCTACACCTTC,CAWILDRIQGYTF,NA,NA,TRBJ1-2,TRBV30
TGTGCCAGCAGCGTGAGCTCTGCCGGGGCTTCCTACGAGCAGTACTTC,CASSVSSAGASYEQYF,NA,NA,TRBJ2-7,TRBV9
TGTGCCAGCAGTTTATCCCTGGGCCTCATCACTGAAGCTTTCTTT,CASSLSLGLITEAFF,NA,NA,TRBJ1-1,TRBV27
TGTGCCAGCAGCTCCGGGGGGGATAATGAAAAACTGTTTTTT,CASSSGGDNEKLFF,NA,NA,TRBJ1-4,TRBV9
TGTGCCAGCAGCGACGCCGGCGGAGCGGTCAATCAGCCCCAGCATTTT,CASSDAGGAVNQPQHF,NA,NA,TRBJ1-5,TRBV7-9
TGTGCCAGCAGCCGTCCCGGGACAGGGTCCACCGGGGAGCTGTTTTTT,CASSRPGTGSTGELFF,TRBD1,NA,TRBJ2-2,TRBV13
TGCGCCAGCAGCCCGACGGCCCGGGGAGGCACAGATACGCAGTATTTT,CASSPTARGGTDTQYF,NA,NA,TRBJ2-3,TRBV10-1
TGTGCCAGCAGCCCTGCGACAGGGGAAAGCAAAAGTGAGCAGTTCTTC,CASSPATGESKSEQFF,TRBD1,NA,TRBJ2-1,TRBV7-4
TGTGCCACCAGCAGAGGGGCACAGGCTTCTAACTATGGCTACACCTTC,CATSRGAQASNYGYTF,NA,NA,TRBJ1-2,TRBV15
TGTGCCAGCAGTCACCTGGGGCTCGGGGCCTACAATGAGCAGTTCTTC,CASSHLGLGAYNEQFF,NA,NA,TRBJ2-1,TRBV6-6
TGCAGCGCCGCCTCCGGGACTAGAGCGGCGCAGCAGTACTTC,CSAASGTRAAQQYF,TRBD2,NA,TRBJ2-5,TRBV29-1
TGTGCCAGCAGCTCCGGGACATCATCCTACAATGAGCAGTTCTTC,CASSSGTSSYNEQFF,NA,NA,TRBJ2-1,TRBV11-2
TGTGCCAGTAAGGGATGGGCCCAAGAGACCCAGTACTTC,CASKGWAQETQYF,NA,NA,TRBJ2-5,TRBV7-9
TGTGCCAGCAGTGGGGCAGGCGACAATGAGCAGTTCTTC,CASSGAGDNEQFF,NA,NA,TRBJ2-1,TRBV9
TGTGCCAGCAGTTTTGGCTGGGGCCAGGGCACTGAAGCTTTCTTT,CASSFGWGQGTEAFF,NA,once,TRBJ1-1,TRBV28
TGTGCCAGCAGCCTAAGCGGGAGGGGGGAGACCCAGTACTTC,CASSLSGRGETQYF,TRBD2,NA,TRBJ2-5,TRBV7-9
TGTGCCAGCAGCTTACCCCGGGGCCAAGAGACCCAGTACTTC,CASSLPRGQETQYF,NA,NA,TRBJ2-5,TRBV7-9